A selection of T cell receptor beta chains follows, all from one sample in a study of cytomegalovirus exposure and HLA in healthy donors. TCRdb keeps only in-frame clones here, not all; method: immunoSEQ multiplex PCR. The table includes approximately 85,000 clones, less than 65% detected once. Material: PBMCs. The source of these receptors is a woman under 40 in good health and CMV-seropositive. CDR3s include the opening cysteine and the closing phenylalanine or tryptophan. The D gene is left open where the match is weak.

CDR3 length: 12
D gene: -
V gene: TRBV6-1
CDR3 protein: CASSGTLYGYTF

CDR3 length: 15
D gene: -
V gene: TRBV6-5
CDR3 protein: CASSYSDSGGSPLHF

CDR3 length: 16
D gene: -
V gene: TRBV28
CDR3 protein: CASSFLRVSGANVLTF

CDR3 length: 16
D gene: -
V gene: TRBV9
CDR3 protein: CASSAEVGLTNYGYTF

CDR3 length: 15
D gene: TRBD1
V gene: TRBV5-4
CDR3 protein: CASSPTGTGTYEQYF

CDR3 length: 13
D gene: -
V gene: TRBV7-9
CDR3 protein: CASSLVSPYEQYF

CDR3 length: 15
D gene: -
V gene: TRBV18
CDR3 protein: CASSPLQDKGAEAFF

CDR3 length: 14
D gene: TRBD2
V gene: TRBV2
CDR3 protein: CASKQRGGSYEQYF

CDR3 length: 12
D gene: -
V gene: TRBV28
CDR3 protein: CASRSGPTEAFF

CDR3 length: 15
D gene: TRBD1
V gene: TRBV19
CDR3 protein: CASSIGTGPPYEQYF

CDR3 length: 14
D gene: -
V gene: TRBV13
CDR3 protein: CASSLAGSGNTIYF

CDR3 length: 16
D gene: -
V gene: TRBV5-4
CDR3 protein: CASSSQIGGSASEQFF

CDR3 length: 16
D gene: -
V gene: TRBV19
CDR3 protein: CASTTSGGRSNQPQHF

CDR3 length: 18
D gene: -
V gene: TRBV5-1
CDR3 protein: CASSFMVGGPGGTDTQYF

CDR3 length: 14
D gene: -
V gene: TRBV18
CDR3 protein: CASSPPQGRIEQYF

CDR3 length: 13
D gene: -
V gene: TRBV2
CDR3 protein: CASNPGKNTEAFF

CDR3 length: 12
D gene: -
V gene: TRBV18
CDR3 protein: CASSRDTYEQYF

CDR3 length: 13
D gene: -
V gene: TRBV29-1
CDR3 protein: CSVETKRTDTQYF

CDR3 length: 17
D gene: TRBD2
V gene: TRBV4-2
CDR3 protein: CASSQDGSGGSYNEQFF

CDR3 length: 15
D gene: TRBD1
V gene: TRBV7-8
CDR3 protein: CASSAGTGGNYGYTF

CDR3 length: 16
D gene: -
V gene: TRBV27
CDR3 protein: CASSAGKEILNQPQHF

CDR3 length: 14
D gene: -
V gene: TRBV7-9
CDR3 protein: CASSLAALSYEQYF

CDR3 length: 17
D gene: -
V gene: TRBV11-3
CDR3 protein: CASSAGTAVLNTGELFF

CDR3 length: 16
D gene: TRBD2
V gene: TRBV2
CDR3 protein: CASSDLSGGTVWEQYF

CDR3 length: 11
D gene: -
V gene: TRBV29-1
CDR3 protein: CSVVDSYGYTF

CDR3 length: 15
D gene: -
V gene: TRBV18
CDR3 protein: CASSLLAGSTDTQYF

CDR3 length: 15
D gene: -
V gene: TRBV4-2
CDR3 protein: CASSQAGAASYEQYF

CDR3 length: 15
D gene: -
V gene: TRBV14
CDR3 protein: CASSRTTLGNTEAFF

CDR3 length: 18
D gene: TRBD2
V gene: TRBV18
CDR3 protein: CASSPPGLAGAIKETQYF

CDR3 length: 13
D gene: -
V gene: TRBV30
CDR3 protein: CAWSPHPKQPQHF

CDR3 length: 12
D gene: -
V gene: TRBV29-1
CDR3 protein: CSVLRGDYGYTF

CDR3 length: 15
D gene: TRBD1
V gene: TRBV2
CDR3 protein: CASSGQGTNNQPQHF

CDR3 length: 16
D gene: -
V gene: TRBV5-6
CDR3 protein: CASSLFLLAAVETQYF

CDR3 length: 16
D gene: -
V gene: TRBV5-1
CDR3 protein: CASSPFATGSYNEQFF

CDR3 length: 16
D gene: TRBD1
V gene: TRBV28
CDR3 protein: CASSLGTGDSNQPQHF

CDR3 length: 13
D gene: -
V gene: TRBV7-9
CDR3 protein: CSSSFSGGNEQFF

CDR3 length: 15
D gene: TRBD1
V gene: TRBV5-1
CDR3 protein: CASRRQGQGVDEQYF

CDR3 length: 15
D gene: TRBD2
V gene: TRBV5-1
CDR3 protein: CASKGAGVRTDTQYF

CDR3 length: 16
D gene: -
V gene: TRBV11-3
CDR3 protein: CASSLAGVAENNEQFF

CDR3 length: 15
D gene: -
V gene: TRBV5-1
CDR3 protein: CASSFGQPNTGELFF

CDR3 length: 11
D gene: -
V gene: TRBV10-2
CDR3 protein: CASSPNYEQYF

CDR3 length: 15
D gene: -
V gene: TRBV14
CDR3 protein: CASSNRVPRTDTQYF

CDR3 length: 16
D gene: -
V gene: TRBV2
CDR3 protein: CASSENLLTANSPLHF

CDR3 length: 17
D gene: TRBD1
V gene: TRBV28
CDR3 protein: CASSPGAGTGNSYEQYF